What follows is one TCR beta chain and its context. Its antigen is currently not known. Within one base of it there is no much larger clone, and no base qualities were kept. According to the germline V gene, CDR1 reads SGHAT and CDR2 reads FQNNGV. The CDR3 numbers 15 residues from cysteine through phenylalanine. Only CDR3 DNA is held: 45 bases, read in frame from base 1. V sheds 1 base and J sheds 2 bases, leaving 10 bases between their ends. The intended sense of this specimen's treatment or condition label: live attenuated yellow fever vaccine strain. PBMCs were isolated from peripheral blood using a standard Ficoll-Paque protocol. Dynabeads CD4 and CD8 positive selection kits were used to isolate CD4 and CD8 T-cell fractions. TriZol was used to extract RNA from bulk PBMCs, CD4 and CD8 fractions, and dextramer-positive and dextramer-negative fractions. TCR cDNA was synthesized by 5'RACE template switching, through which a universal primer site and unique molecular identifiers were introduced. Priming of cDNA synthesis was performed from both the TCR alpha and TCR beta constant segments. Library amplification used two PCR steps, and the second PCR step added sample barcodes and sequencing adapters. Libraries were sequenced on Illumina HiSeq 2500 (2x100 bp) or NovaSeq (2x150 bp). Processing in the source paper ran as follows. Reads were demultiplexed and collapsed into UMI consensus sequences with MIGEC, and V(D)J alignment was performed with MiXCR. Using edgeR on replicate PBMC samples, clonotypes were called vaccine-responding if FDR was below 0.01 and the log2 fold change was above 5 up to day 15. Bulk clonotypes were assigned CD4 or CD8 identity according to which sequenced CD4 or CD8 repertoire held them at higher abundance. TCRdb took the public reads, trimmed them with fastp at Q25, ran MiXCR for clone calling and kept in-frame beta chains. Identical CDR3 proteins give one entry, which carries the most common genes and DNA. The V and J calls were not made by the authors but by TCRdb's processing. Counted in this sample were 240,000 or so distinct CDR3 sequences; 6.9% of them appeared once. Approximately 0.85% of the sample lies in the top ten.

These data are taken from a study of T cells after yellow fever vaccination (dated by TCRdb to between 2018 and 2020). Background on the whole study: The SMART-Seq v4 Ultra Low Input RNA kit was used to prepare libraries from fractions with low cell numbers. To track T-cell clones before and after primary and booster YFV17D yellow fever vaccination, bulk TCR alpha and beta repertoires were sequenced longitudinally. Two healthy male donors, one aged 18 to 30 and one aged 30 to 39 years, were included in the cohort. Blood was collected at multiple timepoints before and after primary and secondary immunization, and bulk PBMC replicates and cell subsets were isolated. Study-wide findings and limitations: Most clones expanded after primary vaccination (approximately 95% of CD4 and over 80% of CD8) were re-detected after the booster, suggesting that broad memory maintenance occurred. Because only a couple of donors were included in the study, the extent to which the findings can be generalized is limited. Computational filtering was needed because FACS-sorted repertoires could contain abundant contaminating clonotypes from the bulk population. A small share of clonotypes was detected in both CD4 and CD8 compartments, with the overlap likely arising from convergent recombination. The secondary T-cell response was weaker than the primary response but faster, peaking on day 5 instead of day 15.

The rearranged chain carries TRBV11-2 and TRBJ2-3, with the D gene not clear enough to name. The sample here was CD4+ T cells sorted from PBMCs, taken 15 days after the yellow fever booster vaccination. This TCR came from a young man who received the YFV17D yellow fever vaccine. The nucleotides read TGTGCCAGCAGCTTAGGCCGGGTCCCCACAGATACGCAGTATTTT. Its protein product is CASSLGRVPTDTQYF.